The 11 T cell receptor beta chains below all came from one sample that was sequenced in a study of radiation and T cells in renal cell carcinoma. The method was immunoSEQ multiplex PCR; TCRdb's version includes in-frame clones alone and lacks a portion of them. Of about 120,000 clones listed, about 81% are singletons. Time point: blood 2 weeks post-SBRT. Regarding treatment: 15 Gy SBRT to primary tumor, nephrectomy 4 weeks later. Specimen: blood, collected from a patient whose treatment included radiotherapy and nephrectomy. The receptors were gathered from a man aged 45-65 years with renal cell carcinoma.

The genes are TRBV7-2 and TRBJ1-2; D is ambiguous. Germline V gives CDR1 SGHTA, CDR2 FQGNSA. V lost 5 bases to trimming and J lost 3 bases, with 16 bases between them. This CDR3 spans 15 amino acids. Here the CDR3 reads CASSPTWTAHYGYTF. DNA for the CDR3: TGTGCCAGCAGCCCTACCTGGACGGCTCACTATGGCTACACCTTC.

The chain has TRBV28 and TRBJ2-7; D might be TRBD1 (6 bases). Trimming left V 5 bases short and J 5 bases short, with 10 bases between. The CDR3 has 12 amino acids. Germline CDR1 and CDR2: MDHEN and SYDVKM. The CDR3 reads CASSPNRDEQYF. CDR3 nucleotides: TGTGCCAGCAGTCCTAACAGGGACGAGCAGTACTTC. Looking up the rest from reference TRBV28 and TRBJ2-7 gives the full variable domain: DVKVTQSSRYLVKRTGEKVFLECVQDMDHENMFWYRQDPGLGLRLIYFSYDVKMKEKGDIPEGYSVSREKKERFSLILESASTNQTSMYLCASSPNRDEQYFGPGTRLTVT.

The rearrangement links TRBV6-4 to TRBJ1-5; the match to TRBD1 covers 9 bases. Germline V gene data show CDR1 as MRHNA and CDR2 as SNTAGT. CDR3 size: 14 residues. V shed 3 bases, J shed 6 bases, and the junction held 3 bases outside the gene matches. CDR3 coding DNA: TGTGCCAGCAGTGAGGGACAGGGTATTCAGCCCCAGCATTTT. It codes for CASSEGQGIQPQHF.

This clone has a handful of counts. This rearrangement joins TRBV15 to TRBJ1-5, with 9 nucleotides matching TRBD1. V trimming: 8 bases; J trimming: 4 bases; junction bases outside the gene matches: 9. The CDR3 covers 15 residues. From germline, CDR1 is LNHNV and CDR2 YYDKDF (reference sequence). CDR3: CATETGQGRNQPQHF. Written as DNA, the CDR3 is TGTGCCACCGAGACTGGACAGGGGAGGAATCAGCCCCAGCATTTT. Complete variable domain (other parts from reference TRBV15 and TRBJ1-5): DAMVIQNPRYQVTQFGKPVTLSCSQTLNHNVMYWYQQKSSQAPKLLFHYYDKDFNNEADTPDNFQSRRPNTSFCFLDIRSPGLGDTAMYLCATETGQGRNQPQHFGDGTRLSIL.

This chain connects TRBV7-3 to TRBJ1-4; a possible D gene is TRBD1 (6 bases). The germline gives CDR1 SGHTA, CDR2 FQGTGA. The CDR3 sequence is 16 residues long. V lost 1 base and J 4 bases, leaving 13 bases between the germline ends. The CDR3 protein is CASSLNGGGGNEKLFF. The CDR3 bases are TGTGCCAGCAGCTTAAACGGAGGGGGTGGTAATGAAAAACTGTTTTTT.

CDR3 amino acids: CASSLLGVSIPHTDTQYF. The CDR3 DNA follows: TGTGCCAGCAGCCTCTTGGGGGTATCTATACCCCACACAGATACGCAGTATTTT. The gene calls are TRBV4-2 and TRBJ2-3, with D perhaps assigned TRBD1 or TRBD2 (5 bases each). The V end was cut by 4 bases, the J end by 2 bases, with 22 bases between. Germline V gives CDR1 LGHNA, CDR2 YNFKEQ. The CDR3 runs 18 residues.

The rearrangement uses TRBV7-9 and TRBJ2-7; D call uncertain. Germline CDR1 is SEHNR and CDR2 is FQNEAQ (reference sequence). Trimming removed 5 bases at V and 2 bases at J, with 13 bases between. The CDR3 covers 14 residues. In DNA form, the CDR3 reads TGTGCCAGCAGCCGAATCGATCTGACCTACGAGCAGTACTTC. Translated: CASSRIDLTYEQYF.

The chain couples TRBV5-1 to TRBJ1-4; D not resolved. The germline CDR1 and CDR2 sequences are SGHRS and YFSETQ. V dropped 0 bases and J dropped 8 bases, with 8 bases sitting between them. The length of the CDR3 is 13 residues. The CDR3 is CASSLGPLEKLFF. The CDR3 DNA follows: TGCGCCAGCAGCTTGGGCCCGCTAGAAAAACTGTTTTTT.

CDR3 in amino acids: CASSYRDRSYEQYF. The DNA of the CDR3 is TGTGCCAGCAGTTACAGGGACAGGAGTTACGAGCAGTACTTC. This chain connects TRBV6-5 to TRBJ2-7, with 8 bases fitting TRBD1. The CDR3 totals 14 residues. Germline V gives CDR1 MNHEY, CDR2 SVGAGI. After removal of 2 bases from V and 4 bases from J, the junction contained 4 bases not matched to a gene.

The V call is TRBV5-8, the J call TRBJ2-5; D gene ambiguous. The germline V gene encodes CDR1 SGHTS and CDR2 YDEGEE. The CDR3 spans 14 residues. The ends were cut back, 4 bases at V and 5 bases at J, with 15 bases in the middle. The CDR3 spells CASSQRVGMETQYF. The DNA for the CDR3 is TGTGCCAGCAGCCAGCGCGTGGGGATGGAGACCCAGTACTTC. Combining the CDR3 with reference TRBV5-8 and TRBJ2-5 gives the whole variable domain EAGVTQSPTHLIKTRGQQATLRCSPISGHTSVYWYQQALGLGLQFLLWYDEGEERNRGNFPPRFSGRQFPNYSSELNVNALELEDSALYLCASSQRVGMETQYFGPGTRLLVL.

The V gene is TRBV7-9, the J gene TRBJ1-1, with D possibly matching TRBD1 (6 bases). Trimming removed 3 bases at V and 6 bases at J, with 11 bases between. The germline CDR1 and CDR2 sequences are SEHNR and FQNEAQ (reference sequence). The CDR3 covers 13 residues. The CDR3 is CASSFSTGPEAFF. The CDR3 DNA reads TGTGCCAGCAGCTTTTCGACAGGACCTGAAGCTTTCTTT.